A selection of T cell receptor beta chains follows, all from one sample in a study of blood T cell repertoires in COVID-19. Profiled with immunoSEQ multiplex PCR; TCRdb holds only in-frame clones, not every one. In the table there are about 24,000 clones, roughly 86% of which are singletons. Sequencing used peripheral blood. The receptor source for this set is a human donor with active COVID-19. The donor label of this sample is uncertain. Both conserved end residues are part of each CDR3. A D gene is named only where the DNA matches it firmly. Not all rows give a size; the values are once, few, many and, for expanded clones, a class.

size	D	J	V	DNA	CDR3
.	.	TRBJ1-6	TRBV10-3	TGTGCCATCAGAGGAGACGCGCTAGGAGGTTCACCCCTCCACTTT	CAIRGDALGGSPLHF
.	TRBD2	TRBJ2-1	TRBV5-1	TGCGCCAGCAGCTTATCTAGCGGTAGCTCCTACAATGAGCAGTTCTTC	CASSLSSGSSYNEQFF
.	TRBD2	TRBJ2-7	TRBV3-1/TRBV3-2	TGTGCCAGCAGCCCAGGGAGTAGCGGGACAAGCTCCTACGAGCAGTACTTC	CASSPGSSGTSSYEQYF
.	.	TRBJ2-1	TRBV6-6	TGTGCCAGCAGTTACACAGGGAACTCCGGAAACAATGAGCAGTTCTTC	CASSYTGNSGNNEQFF
.	.	TRBJ2-3	TRBV11-2	TGTGCCAGCAGCGTGCTAACCTCTAGCACAGATACGCAGTATTTT	CASSVLTSSTDTQYF
.	.	TRBJ2-6	TRBV28	TGTGCCAGCAGTGGAGCCCTCGGTGGTTCTGGGGCCAACGTCCTGACTTTC	CASSGALGGSGANVLTF
.	TRBD2	TRBJ2-1	TRBV3-1/TRBV3-2	TGTGCCAGCAGCCCTGGACTAGCGGGGGAGAATGAGCAGTTCTTC	CASSPGLAGENEQFF
.	TRBD1	TRBJ1-6	TRBV7-3	TGTGCCAGCAGCATCGGACAGGGCTCGTCCTATAATTCACCCCTCCACTTT	CASSIGQGSSYNSPLHF
.	.	TRBJ2-5	TRBV7-9	TGTGCCAGCAGCTCACTCCAAGAGACCCAGTACTTC	CASSSLQETQYF
.	.	TRBJ2-1	TRBV10-3	TGTGCCATCTCCGGGGATGGCGGGGGCGATGAGCAGTTCTTC	CAISGDGGGDEQFF
.	TRBD2	TRBJ2-3	TRBV4-1	TGCGCCAGCAGCCTCACTAGCGGGGGCACAGATACGCAGTATTTT	CASSLTSGGTDTQYF
.	TRBD1	TRBJ2-5	TRBV28	TGTGCCAGCAGTTTAGTGCAGGGGGTAGAGTTGACCCAGTACTTC	CASSLVQGVELTQYF
.	.	TRBJ1-1	TRBV5-1	TGCGCCAGCAGCTTGGCCGGGTATAGGGGTGAGAGCACTGAAGCTTTCTTT	CASSLAGYRGESTEAFF
.	TRBD2	TRBJ2-1	TRBV19	TGTGCCAGCACCCTCGGACTAGCGGGAGGGAATGAGCAGTTCTTC	CASTLGLAGGNEQFF
once	TRBD2	TRBJ2-1	TRBV7-8	TGTGCCAGCAGCTTAGTCCGGTCTAGCGGGGGGGACGAGCAGTTCTTC	CASSLVRSSGGDEQFF
.	TRBD2	TRBJ2-1	TRBV7-2	TGTGCCAGCAGCCTATCGACTAGCGGGAGTTTCAATGAGCAGTTCTTC	CASSLSTSGSFNEQFF
.	TRBD2	TRBJ2-2	TRBV7-9	TGTGCCAGCAGTCAAGGACTAGCGGGCGCGAACACCGGGGAGCTGTTTTTT	CASSQGLAGANTGELFF
.	.	TRBJ2-7	TRBV7-3	TGTGCCAGCAGCCCCGGCTCTAGCTCCTACGAGCAGTACTTC	CASSPGSSSYEQYF
.	.	TRBJ2-1	TRBV2	TGTGCCAGCAGTTTTGACTCCATCAATGAGCAGTTCTTC	CASSFDSINEQFF
.	TRBD2	TRBJ2-5	TRBV14	TGTGCCAGCAGCCAAGATCGGGGGGTCTCCCAAGAGACCCAGTACTTC	CASSQDRGVSQETQYF
once	TRBD2	TRBJ2-2	TRBV6-2/TRBV6-3	TGTGCCAGCAGCTCCCTAGCGGGAGAGGCCGGGGAGCTGTTTTTT	CASSSLAGEAGELFF
.	.	TRBJ1-5	TRBV5-8	TGTGCCAGCAGCTGGACGAGGGATCAGCCCCAGCATTTT	CASSWTRDQPQHF
.	.	TRBJ2-2	TRBV6-4	TGTGCCAGCAGTGCCAGCCCGGGGACCGGGGAGCTGTTTTTT	CASSASPGTGELFF
.	.	TRBJ2-3	TRBV30	TGTGCCTGGAGGGCCGGACTTAGCACAGATACGCAGTATTTT	CAWRAGLSTDTQYF
.	.	TRBJ1-1	TRBV12-5	TGTGCTAGTGGCAAAGCGGCGGGTTTGACTGAAGCTTTCTTT	CASGKAAGLTEAFF
.	.	TRBJ2-5	TRBV3-1/TRBV3-2	TGTGCCAGCAGCCAAGAAAAAGGACCGACAGAAGAGACCCAGTACTTC	CASSQEKGPTEETQYF
few	TRBD1	TRBJ1-5	TRBV2	TGTGCCAGCAAGGGGACAGGGGTTCAGCCCCAGCATTTT	CASKGTGVQPQHF
.	.	TRBJ1-3	TRBV3-1/TRBV3-2	TGTGCCAGCAGCCATCGGGGTTCCGGAAACACCATATATTTT	CASSHRGSGNTIYF
.	TRBD1	TRBJ1-4	TRBV25-1	TGTGCCAGCCGGGACAGGGGGAATGAAAAACTGTTTTTT	CASRDRGNEKLFF
.	.	TRBJ1-6	TRBV11-2	TGTGCCAGCAGCTCAACCAGGGTCTATAATTCACCCCTCCACTTT	CASSSTRVYNSPLHF
.	.	TRBJ2-1	TRBV6-2/TRBV6-3	TGTGCCAGCAGTTACTCCGGGAGCGGACTCTACAATGAGCAGTTCTTC	CASSYSGSGLYNEQFF
.	.	TRBJ1-2	TRBV12-3/TRBV12-4	TGTGCCAGCACCAAACAGGGAAGTGGCTACACCTTC	CASTKQGSGYTF
.	TRBD1	TRBJ2-5	TRBV19	TGTGCCACCCGGTCTACAACAGGGGCCCAAGAGACCCAGTACTTC	CATRSTTGAQETQYF
.	.	TRBJ2-3	TRBV9	TGTGCCAGCAGCGTAGGAAGTTGGGGGGGCCTCACAGATACGCAGTATTTT	CASSVGSWGGLTDTQYF
few	TRBD2	TRBJ2-1	TRBV11-3	TGTGCCAGCAGCTTAGGAGGGAGGGGCAATGAGCAGTTCTTC	CASSLGGRGNEQFF
.	TRBD2	TRBJ2-2	TRBV5-1	TGCGCCAGCAGGGCCACTAGCGGGCGGACCGGGGAGCTGTTTTTT	CASRATSGRTGELFF
few	.	TRBJ2-2	TRBV5-4	TGTGCCAGCAGCTCCGGGACATTAGCATCGAACACCGGGGAGCTGTTTTTT	CASSSGTLASNTGELFF
.	TRBD1	TRBJ2-7	TRBV13	TGTGCCAGCAGCCCGGGACAGGGGCGTCACGAGCAGTACTTC	CASSPGQGRHEQYF
.	.	TRBJ1-2	TRBV5-1	TGCGCCAGCAGTTTGGGTACAGGGCGCCAAAACGGCTACACCTTC	CASSLGTGRQNGYTF
.	.	TRBJ2-3	TRBV5-1	TGCGCCAGCAGCTTGGGAGTCGGTGGGAGCGCAGATACGCAGTATTTT	CASSLGVGGSADTQYF
few	.	TRBJ1-3	TRBV28	TGTGCCAGCACCAATGCCCCCCCAGGGGTAGGAAACACCATATATTTT	CASTNAPPGVGNTIYF
.	.	TRBJ2-3	TRBV6-6	TGTGCCAGTAAAACAGATACGCAGTATTTT	CASKTDTQYF
.	TRBD2	TRBJ2-7	TRBV7-3	TGTGCCAGCAGCTTAGCTAGCGGGTCCTACGAGCAGTACTTC	CASSLASGSYEQYF
once	.	TRBJ2-3	TRBV7-9	TGTGCCTTCCGGACACTTTTCACTAGCACAGATACGCAGTATTTT	CAFRTLFTSTDTQYF
.	.	TRBJ2-5	TRBV7-8	TGTGCCAGCAGCTTAGGGTCCCGGGAGACCCAGTACTTC	CASSLGSRETQYF
few	TRBD1	TRBJ1-1	TRBV10-1	TGCGCCAGCAGCGGACAGGGGGCTGAAGCTTTCTTT	CASSGQGAEAFF
.	TRBD2	TRBJ2-5	TRBV10-3	TGTGCCATCAGTGATGGGACTAGCGCGATAGTCCAAGAGACCCAGTACTTC	CAISDGTSAIVQETQYF
.	TRBD2	TRBJ2-1	TRBV24-1	TGTGCCACCAGTGACGCGCGGGGGTCCCTTGGGGAGCAGTTCTTC	CATSDARGSLGEQFF